These 30 T cell receptor beta chains originate from one sample sequenced in a study of blood T cell repertoires in COVID-19. Profiling relied on immunoSEQ multiplex PCR, and the TCRdb table lists in-frame clones only, not all of them. This sample has 110,000 to 150,000 clones, with roughly nine tenths found just once. Sequenced material: peripheral blood. The receptors stem from an older woman with active COVID-19.

The rearrangement uses TRBV28 and TRBJ2-7; D is undetermined. Between the trimmed V and J ends, which lost 5 bases and 0 bases, there was a span of 17 bases. This CDR3 is 16 amino acids long. Germline V CDR1 and CDR2: MDHEN, SYDVKM. CDR3 coding DNA: TGTGCCAGCAGTCCGATAATCAGCGCCAGCTCCTACGAGCAGTACTTC. Its protein is CASSPIISASSYEQYF.

This clone was detected once. J is TRBJ2-6 and V is TRBV11-3; D gene ambiguous. With 6 bases removed from V and 2 bases from J, the gap between germline ends came to 11 bases. This CDR3 has 15 residues. Germline V CDR1 and CDR2: SGHNT, YENEEA. The CDR3 bases are TGTGCCAGCAGTCCGTCCTCCCCTGGGGCCAACGTCCTGACTTTC. This gives the protein CASSPSSPGANVLTF. The entire variable domain, with the rest obtained from reference TRBV11-3 and TRBJ2-6, is as follows: EAGVVQSPRYKIIEKKQPVAFWCNPISGHNTLYWYLQNLGQGPELLIRYENEEAVDDSQLPKDRFSAERLKGVDSTLKIQPAELGDSAVYLCASSPSSPGANVLTFGAGSRLTVL.

This clone appeared a few times. This chain connects TRBV5-4 to TRBJ1-4; TRBD1 matches at 8 bases. The CDR3 has 15 residues. Germline trimming cut 4 bases from V and 4 bases from J; bases unmatched to any gene: 6. In germline, CDR1 is SGHNT, CDR2 YYREEE (reference sequence). In nucleotides, the CDR3 is TGTGCCAGCAGCCCCCGACAGGGGATTAATGAAAAACTGTTTTTT. It codes for CASSPRQGINEKLFF. Complete variable domain (other parts from reference TRBV5-4 and TRBJ1-4): ETGVTQSPTHLIKTRGQQVTLRCSSQSGHNTVSWYQQALGQGPQFIFQYYREEENGRGNFPPRFSGLQFPNYSSELNVNALELDDSALYLCASSPRQGINEKLFFGSGTQLSVL.

This rearrangement joins TRBV7-2 to TRBJ1-3; D perhaps matches TRBD1 (6 bases). This CDR3 comprises 18 residues. CDR1 SGHTA and CDR2 FQGNSA come from the germline V gene. Trimming took off 2 bases at V and 0 bases at J, with 17 bases between the two ends. The CDR3 region is CASSLSSGGTSSGNTIYF. CDR3 DNA: TGTGCCAGCAGCTTAAGCTCCGGGGGGACAAGCTCTGGAAACACCATATATTTT.

The chain has TRBV28 and TRBJ2-6; possible D gene TRBD1, 6 bases. Germline CDR1 MDHEN, CDR2 SYDVKM. There are 18 residues in the CDR3. Trimming pared 7 bases from V and 0 bases from J, leaving 19 bases between. The chain's CDR3 is CASTGWRQGLSGANVLTF. The CDR3 DNA is TGTGCCAGCACCGGGTGGAGGCAGGGGCTCTCTGGGGCCAACGTCCTGACTTTC.

The V and J genes are TRBV29-1 and TRBJ1-5; TRBD1 matches at 8 bases. From germline, CDR1 is SQVTM and CDR2 ANQGSEA. Trimming cost V 7 bases and J 4 bases; bases outside gene matches: 6. The CDR3 contains 13 residues. For the CDR3, the DNA is TGCAGCGCAGGACAGGGTGGTAATCAGCCCCAGCATTTT. Its translation is CSAGQGGNQPQHF.

This chain uses TRBV5-1 with TRBJ2-1; the match to TRBD1 covers 8 bases. The ends lost 7 bases at V and 3 bases at J; junction bases unmatched: 9. Germline CDR1 reads SGHRS; CDR2 reads YFSETQ. The CDR3 is 15 residues long. The DNA for the CDR3 is TGCGCCAGCGCCGCCCGGACAGGGCACTACAATGAGCAGTTCTTC. Translated, it gives CASAARTGHYNEQFF.

The CDR3 DNA follows: TGTGCCAGCAGCTTAAGAGGGGGAGAACAGCCCCAGCATTTT. It translates to CASSLRGGEQPQHF. The chain links TRBV7-2 to TRBJ1-5; D is possibly TRBD1 (6 bases). In germline, CDR1 is SGHTA, CDR2 FQGNSA. V was cut by 2 bases and J by 7 bases, with 12 bases left in between. The CDR3 extends over 14 amino acids. The full variable domain, rest sourced from reference TRBV7-2 and TRBJ1-5, is GAGVSQSPSNKVTEKGKDVELRCDPISGHTALYWYRQSLGQGLEFLIYFQGNSAPDKSGLPSDRFSAERTGGSVSTLTIQRTQQEDSAVYLCASSLRGGEQPQHFGDGTRLSIL.

This clone was found once. V gene TRBV27 combines with J gene TRBJ2-1; D is possibly TRBD2 (6 bases). The CDR3 sequence is 15 residues long. V lost 3 bases to trimming and J lost 14 bases, with 23 bases between them. CDR1 and CDR2 from the germline V gene are MNHEY and SMNVEV (reference sequence). CDR3 in amino acids: CASSFTSPSLDQEFF. The CDR3 DNA reads TGTGCCAGCAGTTTCACTAGCCCGAGCCTAGATCAGGAGTTCTTC.

The V gene is TRBV11-1, the J gene TRBJ2-1; TRBD2 aligns across 12 bases. V shed 7 bases, J shed 8 bases, and the junction held 9 bases outside the gene matches. The CDR3 totals 15 residues. CDR1 and CDR2 (germline): SGHAT, FQDESV (reference sequence). Here the CDR3 DNA reads TGTGCCAGCACCATAGGGCTAGCGGGAGGGGATGAGCAGTTCTTC. Translated, it gives CASTIGLAGGDEQFF.

This sequence joins TRBV21-1 and TRBJ2-7; the table's D call of TRBD1 was not tested on the DNA. TRBV21-1 is tagged as a pseudogene. The CDR3 totals 15 residues. CDR3 protein: CASSKADRKSYEQYF. CDR3 sequence (DNA): TGTGCCAGCAGCAAAGCGGACAGGAAATCCTACGAGCAGTACTTC.

The V gene is TRBV6-5, the J gene TRBJ1-1; TRBD1 might be the D (5 bases). CDR3 length equals 15 residues. In germline, CDR1 is MNHEY, CDR2 SVGAGI. V was shortened by 2 bases and J by 4 bases, with 14 bases between the two germline ends. CDR3: CASSYRGHSATEAFF. The CDR3 DNA is TGTGCCAGCAGTTACCGAGGACACTCGGCCACTGAAGCTTTCTTT.

This clone was recorded only once. This rearrangement joins TRBV6-2 or TRBV6-3 to TRBJ2-1, with 12 bases identical to TRBD2. With V trimmed by 2 bases and J by 9 bases, 5 bases remained unmatched. The germline V gene encodes CDR1 MNHEY and CDR2 SVGEGT. CDR3 length: 15 amino acids. CDR3 coding DNA: TGTGCCAGCAGTTACGCTAGCGGGAGGGCCGGTGAGCAGTTCTTC. This gives the protein CASSYASGRAGEQFF.

The chain is built from TRBV5-1 and TRBJ1-1, with TRBD1 matching 8 bases. This CDR3 region has 15 residues. Looked up from germline, CDR1 is SGHRS and CDR2 is YFSETQ. The junction had 5 bases not matched to a gene; V was cut back by 2 bases and J by 2 bases. CDR3 sequence reads: CASSFSQGANTEAFF. The DNA of the CDR3 is TGCGCCAGCAGCTTTTCGCAGGGGGCAAACACTGAAGCTTTCTTT.

This rearrangement joins TRBV19 to TRBJ1-4; 7 bases agree with TRBD1. Trimming at V came to 3 bases and at J to 2 bases, leaving 18 bases not matched to a gene. This CDR3 spans 20 amino acids. Germline V gives CDR1 LNHDA, CDR2 SQIVND (reference sequence). The CDR3 sequence is CASSIPRTGPRTRTNEKLFF. CDR3 DNA: TGTGCCAGTAGTATCCCCCGGACAGGCCCAAGAACACGGACTAATGAAAAACTGTTTTTT.

The chain joins TRBV27 to TRBJ2-1, with D uncertain. Deletions cut 3 bases from V and 9 bases from J, with 12 bases between. This CDR3 has 13 amino acids. The V gene's germline CDR1 is MNHEY and CDR2 SMNVEV (reference sequence). In nucleotides, the CDR3 is TGTGCCAGCAGTTTCCGCTTGACTGGTGAGCAGTTCTTC. Translation: CASSFRLTGEQFF.

The chain carries TRBV4-2 and TRBJ2-7; 7 nucleotides line up with TRBD1. CDR1 is LGHNA, CDR2 YNFKEQ, per germline. V shed 0 bases and J 5 bases; nucleotides not matched to a gene: 13. CDR3 length equals 17 residues. This chain's CDR3 is CASSQDLVSRGLNEQYF. CDR3 DNA sequence: TGTGCCAGCAGCCAAGATTTGGTGAGCAGGGGGTTGAACGAGCAGTACTTC.

V usage is TRBV7-2 and J usage is TRBJ2-3, with D hard to call. There are 14 residues in the CDR3. Trimming took 5 bases from V and 1 from J, leaving 10 bases between them. In germline, CDR1 is SGHTA, CDR2 FQGNSA. The CDR3 sequence is CASSLDSRTDTQYF. The DNA of the CDR3 is TGTGCCAGCAGCCTCGACTCGCGCACAGATACGCAGTATTTT.

This clone was picked up one time. The gene calls are TRBV9 and TRBJ2-2; 14 positions match TRBD2. Trimming took 3 bases from V and 7 from J; bases not matched to a gene: 5. The length of the CDR3 is 16 residues. Germline V lookup: CDR1 SGDLS, CDR2 YYNGEE. CDR3 in amino acids: CASSARLAGGRGELFF. The CDR3 nucleotides are TGTGCCAGCAGCGCGAGACTAGCGGGAGGGCGCGGGGAGCTGTTTTTT.

The chain carries TRBV6-6 and TRBJ2-3, with 8 bases aligning to TRBD2. J lost 4 bases, V lost 6 bases, and 6 bases had no gene match. The CDR3 is 14 amino acids. Germline V gene data show CDR1 as MNHNY and CDR2 as SVGAGI (reference sequence). CDR3 DNA sequence: TGTGCCAGCAGGGGAGCGGGAGAGGCAGATACGCAGTATTTT. Protein sequence: CASRGAGEADTQYF.

CDR3 DNA: TGTGCCAGCAGCTTAGATTATGCCTACCCCGGGACTAGCGGGAAGTTCTTC. Its protein product is CASSLDYAYPGTSGKFF. The genes are TRBV7-9 and TRBJ2-1; 13 nucleotides match TRBD2. CDR1 and CDR2 (germline): SEHNR, FQNEAQ (reference sequence). V lost 1 base and J lost 14; bases outside the gene matches: 14. This CDR3 comprises 17 residues.

V usage is TRBV30 and J usage is TRBJ1-5; 8 bases agree with TRBD1. The CDR3 is made up of 14 amino acids. Germline CDR1 reads GTSNPN; CDR2 reads SVGIG (reference sequence). The trim removed 0 bases at V and 7 bases at J, leaving 5 bases unmatched. The CDR3 spells CAWSVRRGRQPQHF. The CDR3 DNA reads as TGTGCCTGGAGTGTACGCAGGGGGCGACAGCCCCAGCATTTT.

The chain joins TRBV7-2 to TRBJ1-3; weak D call: TRBD1 (6 bases). This CDR3 has 15 amino acids. Trimming shortened V by 5 bases and J by 0 bases, and 11 bases separated the two germline ends. Germline V CDR1 and CDR2: SGHTA, FQGNSA. The CDR3 spells CASSQDSYSGNTIYF. The CDR3 region has the DNA TGTGCCAGCAGCCAGGACAGCTACTCTGGAAACACCATATATTTT.

V is TRBV7-9 and J is TRBJ1-5, with 9 bases lining up with TRBD1. Germline trimming cut 6 bases from V and 6 bases from J; bases unmatched to any gene: 3. Germline assignment: CDR1 SEHNR and CDR2 FQNEAQ (reference sequence). This CDR3 has 13 residues. The CDR3 bases are TGTGCCAGCAGTACACAGGGGGCTCAGCCCCAGCATTTT. It is translated as CASSTQGAQPQHF.

The CDR3: CASSLSLAGGRTDTQYF. For the CDR3, the DNA is TGCGCCAGCAGCTTGAGTCTAGCGGGAGGAAGGACAGATACGCAGTATTTT. This chain connects TRBV5-1 to TRBJ2-3; 11 positions agree with TRBD2. The V and J ends lost 1 base and 3 bases, in that order; junction bases with no gene match: 7. CDR3 length: 17 residues. Germline V CDR1 and CDR2: SGHRS, YFSETQ.

In its sample, this clone was seen once. The chain combines TRBV5-1 with TRBJ2-7, with D possibly being TRBD1 (6 bases). Trimming took off 1 base at V and 2 bases at J, with 7 bases between the two ends. The V gene's germline CDR1 is SGHRS and CDR2 YFSETQ. The CDR3 consists of 13 residues. The CDR3 nucleotides are TGCGCCAGCAGCTTGACAGGGCCCTACGAGCAGTACTTC. It translates to CASSLTGPYEQYF.

The chain couples TRBV30 to TRBJ1-1; possible D gene TRBD1, 6 bases. The CDR3 is made up of 14 amino acids. Trimming took off 0 bases at V and 1 base at J, with 9 bases between the two ends. Germline assignment: CDR1 GTSNPN and CDR2 SVGIG (reference sequence). CDR3 loop: CAWSVQGQNTEAFF. The CDR3 region has the DNA TGTGCCTGGAGTGTGCAGGGGCAGAACACTGAAGCTTTCTTT.

As to this clone: Its ends do not fully match the called genes, so a read error is possible. The CDR3 loop reads CASSFAPGLAGPYTPYF. The CDR3 DNA reads TGTGCCAGCAGCTTCGCACCGGGACTAGCGGGACCTTATACGCCGTATTTT. The rearrangement uses TRBV5-5 and TRBJ2-3, with 13 nucleotides matching TRBD2. The CDR3 covers 17 residues. Germline CDR1 SGHKS, CDR2 YYEKEE (reference sequence).

The chain employs TRBV6-5 and TRBJ2-7; D possibly corresponds to TRBD1 (6 bases). CDR3 length: 15 amino acids. Germline CDR1 MNHEY, CDR2 SVGAGI. Trimming took off 0 bases at V and 6 bases at J, with 15 bases between the two ends. In DNA, the CDR3 is TGTGCCAGCAGTTACTCAGGACAGTACACAACCGAGCAGTACTTC. It yields the protein CASSYSGQYTTEQYF.

This clone was found once. The chain employs TRBV9 and TRBJ2-1; 9 bases align to TRBD2. The CDR3 contains 19 residues. CDR1 and CDR2 from the germline V gene are SGDLS and YYNGEE. Germline trimming cut 0 bases from V and 4 bases from J; bases unmatched to any gene: 14. The CDR3 is CASSVAAGVSGGLYNEQFF. The CDR3 nucleotides read TGTGCCAGCAGCGTAGCCGCGGGGGTTAGCGGGGGCCTTTACAATGAGCAGTTCTTC.